This entry lists 10 T cell receptor beta chains sequenced from one sample in a study of T cells in women clearing cervical HPV infection (dated by TCRdb to the late 2010s). The method behind the library was the immunoSEQ multiplex PCR assay. Drawn from immuneACCESS, this table holds only the in-frame rearrangements with V and J called that TCRdb kept. Clones are partly lost; checked studies trace under half to an unresolved V gene and leave the rest unexplained. Per the sample table, the count is under 50,000 clones. Just under 6.5% of the sample is in the top ten clones. The sample comprised blood buffy coat. Receptors originate from a woman between 18 and 70 years old with a cervical HPV16 infection that either progressed to CIN3+ or cleared (not recorded which).

Regarding this clone: The read terminates 3 residues before the CDR3 end, so the remaining end is supplied by the germline J gene. The rearrangement links TRBV7-7 to TRBJ2-5; 15 nucleotides line up with TRBD2. The CDR3 sequence is 17 residues long. V lost 1 base to trimming and J lost 5 bases; unmatched junction nucleotides: 5. The germline V gene encodes CDR1 SSHAT and CDR2 FNYEAQ (reference sequence). Partial CDR3 DNA: TGTGCCAGCAGCTTAGGGACTAGCGGGGGGGCTGGGGAGACC. It codes for CASSLGTSGGAGET. The full CDR3 reads CASSLGTSGGAGETQYF.

As regards this clone: The read finishes 3 residues shy of the CDR3 end, and the germline J gene is used to complete it. The chain has TRBV5-1 and TRBJ2-3; 9 nucleotides agree with TRBD2. Per the germline V gene, CDR1 is SGHRS and CDR2 is YFSETQ. After removal of 2 bases from V and 3 bases from J, the junction contained 7 bases not matched to a gene. The CDR3 extends over 16 amino acids. The CDR3 loop is CASSFKAGGDTDTQYF. The CDR3 DNA, read in part, is TGCGCCAGCAGCTTCAAAGCGGGGGGAGATACAGATACG.

Comment on this clone: With the read ending 3 residues before the CDR3 end, the germline J gene is used to fill in that end. The chain carries TRBV18 and TRBJ1-1; D not certain. V was pared by 3 bases and J by 4 bases, with 12 bases between. Germline V gene data show CDR1 as KGHSH and CDR2 as LQKENI. The CDR3 totals 14 residues. The CDR3 protein is CASSPPTRSTEAFF. CDR3 DNA (partial): TGTGCCAGCTCACCCCCAACACGAAGCACTGAA. The full variable domain, with the rest looked up from reference TRBV18 and TRBJ1-1, is NAGVMQNPRHLVRRRGQEARLRCSPMKGHSHVYWYRQLPEEGLKFMVYLQKENIIDESGMPKERFSAEFPKEGPSILRIQQVVRGDSAAYFCASSPPTRSTEAFFGQGTRLTVV.

A note on this clone: Read data end 3 residues before the CDR3 end; the end is taken from the germline J gene. V and J are TRBV13 and TRBJ2-1, with D unclear. The germline gives CDR1 PRHDT, CDR2 FYEKMQ (reference sequence). The CDR3 has 14 residues. The V gene lost 3 bases and the J gene lost 9 bases, with 15 bases spanning the gap. The covered CDR3 bases are TGTGCCAGCAGCTTCGATCCCCATACGGGTGAG. Amino acids: CASSFDPHTGE. The entire CDR3 protein is CASSFDPHTGEQFF.

The CDR3 loop is CSARGAAGYTF. The DNA read from the CDR3 is TGCAGTGCTAGAGGGGCAGCCGGC. The chain employs TRBV20-1 and TRBJ1-2; D is unclear. The sequenced fragment ends 3 residues before the CDR3 boundary, so the rest is inferred from the germline J gene. The germline gives CDR1 DFQATT, CDR2 SNEGSKA (reference sequence). CDR3 length: 11 residues.

Comments on this clone: Read coverage stops 3 residues before the CDR3 terminus; the germline J gene supplies the remainder. The V and J genes are TRBV20-1 and TRBJ2-1; 11 bases are shared with TRBD2. Germline V CDR1 and CDR2: DFQATT, SNEGSKA (reference sequence). V lost 6 bases and J lost 2; bases outside the gene matches: 6. The CDR3 spans 15 residues. CDR3 bases read: TGCAGTGCAAACCCACTAGCGGGGGCCTACAATGAG. Amino acids: CSANPLAGAYNE. The CDR3 in its entirety is CSANPLAGAYNEQFF.

Points on this clone: The read ends 3 residues before the CDR3 terminus; that terminus is restored from the germline J gene. The rearrangement uses TRBV5-1 and TRBJ2-1; no definite D call. Germline CDR1 SGHRS, CDR2 YFSETQ. The CDR3 covers 11 residues. V lost 0 bases, J lost 8 bases, and 3 bases lay in between. The CDR3 loop is CASSLVDEQFF. Incomplete CDR3 DNA: TGCGCCAGCAGCTTGGTAGATGAG.

About this clone: The read halts 3 residues ahead of the CDR3 end, with the missing end drawn from the germline J gene. This chain uses TRBV5-1 with TRBJ2-5; 11 nucleotides agree with TRBD2. The CDR3 is 17 amino acids. The V segment lost 0 bases and the J segment 4 bases; nucleotides outside the gene matches: 8. Germline V lookup: CDR1 SGHRS, CDR2 YFSETQ. The sequenced CDR3 bases are TGCGCCAGCAGCTTGGGACCCCCTAGCGGGGGGAGAGAGACC. As protein: CASSLGPPSGGRET. The whole CDR3 sequence reads CASSLGPPSGGRETQYF.

In the case of this clone: The DNA ends 3 residues before the CDR3 does, and the rest of the CDR3 is filled in from the germline J gene. The rearrangement joins TRBV14 to TRBJ2-3; tentative D call: TRBD2 (6 bases). This CDR3 spans 13 amino acids. Germline V gene lookup returns CDR1 SGHDN and CDR2 FVKESK. V lost 5 bases and J lost 6, with 12 bases in between. The CDR3 sequence is CASSYGGWDTQYF. CDR3 bases read: TGTGCCAGCAGCTACGGGGGTTGGGATACG.

As to this clone: The read ends 3 residues shy of where the CDR3 ends; the end is completed using the germline J gene. Other DNA sequences within the sample encode an identical CDR3. This chain uses TRBV5-1 with TRBJ2-2; 8 bases align to TRBD1. This CDR3 has 16 residues. In germline, CDR1 is SGHRS, CDR2 YFSETQ. J gave up 1 base and V 4 bases, and 6 bases lay outside the gene matches. The sequenced CDR3 bases are TGCGCCAGCAGCATGCGACAGGGGAGGAACACCGGGGAG. Translated: CASSMRQGRNTGE. The CDR3 as a whole reads CASSMRQGRNTGELFF. Full variable domain (rest looked up from reference TRBV5-1 and TRBJ2-2): KAGVTQTPRYLIKTRGQQVTLSCSPISGHRSVSWYQQTPGQGLQFLFEYFSETQRNKGNFPGRFSGRQFSNSRSEMNVSTLELGDSALYLCASSMRQGRNTGELFFGEGSRLTVL.